This T cell receptor (beta chain) emerged from a study of T cell changes during pregnancy in multiple sclerosis. Assay: immunoSEQ multiplex PCR; the TCRdb copy retains only in-frame clones and omits some. Here the sample spans under 20,000 clones, roughly nine tenths being singletons. V was shortened by 6 bases and J by 2 bases, with 15 bases between the two germline ends. The CDR3 is 15 residues long. The V gene's germline CDR1 is MNHEY and CDR2 SMNVEV (reference sequence). The rearrangement uses TRBV27 and TRBJ2-3, with unresolved D. The starting material was CD8+ T cells from peripheral blood mononuclear cells, obtained in the second trimester of pregnancy. This receptor was taken from a female donor in good health, enrolled as a control in a pregnancy study. The DNA of the CDR3 is TGTGCCAGCAGGGCTGGTTGGGCGAACACAGATACGCAGTATTTT. Translated, it gives CASRAGWANTDTQYF.